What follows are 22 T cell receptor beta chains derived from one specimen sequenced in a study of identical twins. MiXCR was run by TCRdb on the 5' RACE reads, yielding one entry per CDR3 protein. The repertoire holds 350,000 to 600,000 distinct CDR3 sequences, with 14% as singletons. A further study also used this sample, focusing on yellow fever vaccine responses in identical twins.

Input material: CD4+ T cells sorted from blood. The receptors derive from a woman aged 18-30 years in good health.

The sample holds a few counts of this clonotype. Written as DNA, the CDR3 is TGTGCCAGCAGCCGACAGGTCATGAACACTGAAGCTTTCTTT. Translating gives CASSRQVMNTEAFF. The chain joins TRBV6-1 to TRBJ1-1, with a weak D call TRBD1 (6 bases). The length of the CDR3 is 14 residues. Between the trimmed V and J ends, which lost 6 bases and 0 bases, there was a span of 11 bases. Germline V CDR1 and CDR2: MNHNS, SASEGT.

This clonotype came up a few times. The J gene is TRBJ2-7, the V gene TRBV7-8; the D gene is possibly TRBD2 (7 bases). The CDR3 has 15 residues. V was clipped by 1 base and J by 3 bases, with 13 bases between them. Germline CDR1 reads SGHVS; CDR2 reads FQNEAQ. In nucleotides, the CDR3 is TGTGCCAGCAGCTTAGAGGGAGGGGGTTACTACGAGCAGTACTTC. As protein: CASSLEGGGYYEQYF.

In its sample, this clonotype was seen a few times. The CDR3 DNA sequence: TGTGCCAGCAGCGTAGAAGGGTTGGGGGGGCAAGAGACCCAGTACTTC. It encodes CASSVEGLGGQETQYF. The V gene is TRBV9, the J gene TRBJ2-5, with TRBD2 matching over 7 bases. V shed 0 bases, J shed 2 bases, and the junction held 7 bases outside the gene matches. Per germline, CDR1 SGDLS and CDR2 YYNGEE. The CDR3 has 16 residues.

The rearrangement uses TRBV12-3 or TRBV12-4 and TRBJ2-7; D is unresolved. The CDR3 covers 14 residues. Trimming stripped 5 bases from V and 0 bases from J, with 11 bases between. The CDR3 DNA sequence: TGTGCCAGCAGTCTTCACTGGAGCTCCTACGAGCAGTACTTC. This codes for CASSLHWSSYEQYF.

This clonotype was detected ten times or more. The CDR3 coding sequence is TGTGCCAGCAGCAGTGGACTGCTGAACACTGAAGCTTTCTTT. Translation gives CASSSGLLNTEAFF. The rearrangement links TRBV7-3 to TRBJ1-1, with D unclear. Between the trimmed V and J ends, which lost 5 bases and 0 bases, there was a span of 10 bases. This CDR3 is 14 amino acids long. CDR1 SGHTA and CDR2 FQGTGA come from the germline V gene.

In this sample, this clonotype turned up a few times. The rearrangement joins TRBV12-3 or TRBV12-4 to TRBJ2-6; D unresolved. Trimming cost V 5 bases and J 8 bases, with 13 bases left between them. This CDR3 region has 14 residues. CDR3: CASSRTGFSNVLTF. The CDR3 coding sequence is TGTGCCAGCAGTCGAACCGGGTTTTCCAACGTCCTGACTTTC.

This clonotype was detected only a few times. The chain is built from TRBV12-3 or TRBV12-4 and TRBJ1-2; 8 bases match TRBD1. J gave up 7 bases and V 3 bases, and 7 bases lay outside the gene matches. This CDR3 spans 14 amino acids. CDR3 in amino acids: CASSLLAGGGGYTF. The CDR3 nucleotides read TGTGCCAGCAGTTTGTTAGCAGGGGGCGGTGGCTACACCTTC.

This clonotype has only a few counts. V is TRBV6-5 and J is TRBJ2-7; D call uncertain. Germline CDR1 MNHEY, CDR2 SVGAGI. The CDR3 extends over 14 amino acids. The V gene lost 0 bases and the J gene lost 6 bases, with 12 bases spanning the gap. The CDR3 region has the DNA TGTGCCAGCAGTTACTCGTTAAGTTACGGCGAGCAGTACTTC. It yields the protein CASSYSLSYGEQYF.

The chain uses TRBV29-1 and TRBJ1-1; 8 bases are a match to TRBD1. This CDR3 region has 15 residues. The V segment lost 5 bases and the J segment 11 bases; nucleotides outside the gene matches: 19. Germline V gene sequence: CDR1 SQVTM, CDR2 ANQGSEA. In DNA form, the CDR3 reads TGCAGCGTTCCCGGGACAGGAGGCTCTCTTATCGGGGCTTTCTTT. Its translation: CSVPGTGGSLIGAFF.

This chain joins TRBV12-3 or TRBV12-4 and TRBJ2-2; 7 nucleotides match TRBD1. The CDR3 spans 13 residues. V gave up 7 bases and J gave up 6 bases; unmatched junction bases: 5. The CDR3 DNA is TGTGCCAGCAAAACAGGGGCCCCCGGGGAGCTGTTTTTT. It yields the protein CASKTGAPGELFF.

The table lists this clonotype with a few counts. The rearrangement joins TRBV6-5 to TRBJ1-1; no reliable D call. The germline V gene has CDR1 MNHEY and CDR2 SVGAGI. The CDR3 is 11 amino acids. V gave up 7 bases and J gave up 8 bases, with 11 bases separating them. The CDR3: CASTWLGEAFF. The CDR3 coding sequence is TGTGCCAGCACATGGTTAGGGGAAGCTTTCTTT.

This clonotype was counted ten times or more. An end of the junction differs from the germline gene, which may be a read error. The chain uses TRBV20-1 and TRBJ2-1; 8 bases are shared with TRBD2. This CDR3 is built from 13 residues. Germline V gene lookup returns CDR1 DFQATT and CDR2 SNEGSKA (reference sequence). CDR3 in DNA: TGCAGTGCTAGAGTCGAAACCGGGGGGGCCCCCCTCTTC. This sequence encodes CSARVETGGAPLF.

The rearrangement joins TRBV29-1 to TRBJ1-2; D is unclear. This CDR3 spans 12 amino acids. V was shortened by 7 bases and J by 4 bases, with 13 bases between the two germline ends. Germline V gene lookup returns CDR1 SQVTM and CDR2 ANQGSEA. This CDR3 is CSAKGSGYGYTF. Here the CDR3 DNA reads TGCAGCGCCAAGGGTAGCGGCTATGGCTACACCTTC.

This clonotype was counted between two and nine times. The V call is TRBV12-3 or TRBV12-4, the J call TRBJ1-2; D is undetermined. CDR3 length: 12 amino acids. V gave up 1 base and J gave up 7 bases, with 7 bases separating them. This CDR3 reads CASSLGSGGYTF. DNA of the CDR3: TGTGCCAGCAGTTTAGGGTCGGGTGGCTACACCTTC.

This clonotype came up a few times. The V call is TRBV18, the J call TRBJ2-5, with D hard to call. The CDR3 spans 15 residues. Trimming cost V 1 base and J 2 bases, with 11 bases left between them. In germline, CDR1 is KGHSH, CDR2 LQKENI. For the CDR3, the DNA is TGTGCCAGCTCACCACTTCCCACCGAACAAGAGACCCAGTACTTC. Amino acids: CASSPLPTEQETQYF.

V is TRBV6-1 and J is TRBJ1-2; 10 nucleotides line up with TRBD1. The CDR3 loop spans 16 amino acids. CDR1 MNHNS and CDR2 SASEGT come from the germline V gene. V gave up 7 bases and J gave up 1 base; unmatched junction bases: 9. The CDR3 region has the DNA TGTGCCAGCAATCCCTCCGGGACAGGGGATAACTATGGCTACACCTTC. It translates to CASNPSGTGDNYGYTF.

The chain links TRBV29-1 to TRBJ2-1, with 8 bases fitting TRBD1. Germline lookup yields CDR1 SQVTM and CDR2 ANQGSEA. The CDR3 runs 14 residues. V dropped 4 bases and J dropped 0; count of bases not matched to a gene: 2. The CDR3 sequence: CSVGQGNSYNEQFF. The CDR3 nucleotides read TGCAGCGTTGGACAGGGGAACTCCTACAATGAGCAGTTCTTC.

The CDR3 bases are TGTGCCAGCAGTTATTCTAGCGGGAGGAGCTCCTACGAGCAGTACTTC. Amino acids: CASSYSSGRSSYEQYF. The chain combines TRBV6-5 with TRBJ2-7; 11 bases match TRBD2. The V segment lost 3 bases and the J segment 0 bases; nucleotides outside the gene matches: 4. This CDR3 is built from 16 residues. Germline values: CDR1 MNHEY, CDR2 SVGAGI.

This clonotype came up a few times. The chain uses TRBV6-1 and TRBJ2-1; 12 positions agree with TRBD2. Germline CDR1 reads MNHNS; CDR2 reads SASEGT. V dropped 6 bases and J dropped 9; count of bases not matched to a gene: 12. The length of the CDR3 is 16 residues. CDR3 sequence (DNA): TGTGCCAGCAGCCTAATAGGACTAGCGGGACCCATTGAGCAGTTCTTC. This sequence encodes CASSLIGLAGPIEQFF.

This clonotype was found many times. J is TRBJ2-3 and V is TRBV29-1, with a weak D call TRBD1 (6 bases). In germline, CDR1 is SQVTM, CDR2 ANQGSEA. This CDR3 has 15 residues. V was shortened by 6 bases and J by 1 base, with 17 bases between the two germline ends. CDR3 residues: CSVVRGTGRTDTQYF. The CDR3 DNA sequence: TGCAGCGTGGTCCGGGGTACAGGGCGCACAGATACGCAGTATTTT.

The CDR3 here is CASSPLGRPNIISYEQYF. The CDR3 coding sequence is TGCGCCAGCAGCCCCCTCGGGCGGCCCAACATTATTTCCTACGAGCAGTACTTC. The gene calls are TRBV5-1 and TRBJ2-7; D uncertain. This CDR3 comprises 18 residues. CDR1 and CDR2 (germline): SGHRS, YFSETQ. V lost 4 bases, J lost 1 base, and 24 bases lay in between.

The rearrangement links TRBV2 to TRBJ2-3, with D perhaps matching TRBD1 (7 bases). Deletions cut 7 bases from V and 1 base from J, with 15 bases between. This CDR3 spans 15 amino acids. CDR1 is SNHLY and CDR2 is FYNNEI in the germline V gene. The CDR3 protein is CASMEGAARTDTQYF. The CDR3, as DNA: TGTGCCAGCATGGAGGGGGCAGCCCGCACAGATACGCAGTATTTT. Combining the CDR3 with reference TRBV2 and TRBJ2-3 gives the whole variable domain EPEVTQTPSHQVTQMGQEVILRCVPISNHLYFYWYRQILGQKVEFLVSFYNNEISEKSEIFDDQFSVERPDGSNFTLKIRSTKLEDSAMYFCASMEGAARTDTQYFGPGTRLTVL.